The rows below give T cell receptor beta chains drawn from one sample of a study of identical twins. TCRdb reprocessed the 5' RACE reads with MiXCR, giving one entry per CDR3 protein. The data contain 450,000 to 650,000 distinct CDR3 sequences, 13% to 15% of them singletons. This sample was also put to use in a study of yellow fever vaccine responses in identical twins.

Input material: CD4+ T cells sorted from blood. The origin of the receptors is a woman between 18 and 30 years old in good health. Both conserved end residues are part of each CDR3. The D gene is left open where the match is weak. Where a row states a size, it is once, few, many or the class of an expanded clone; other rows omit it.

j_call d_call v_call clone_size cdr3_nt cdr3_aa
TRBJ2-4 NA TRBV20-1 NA TGCAGTGCTAGAGGTTCTAGGGCCAAAAACATTCAGTACTTC CSARGSRAKNIQYF
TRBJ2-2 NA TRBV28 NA TGTGCCAGTCAAGGGACGAGGGGCTACACCGGGGAGCTGTTTTTT CASQGTRGYTGELFF
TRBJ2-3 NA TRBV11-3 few TGTGCCAGCAGCTTAGCCGGGGGAGGTACGCAGTATTTT CASSLAGGGTQYF
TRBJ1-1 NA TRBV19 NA TGTGCCAGTAGCTCTAATCGGAGACTGAACACTGAAGCTTTCTTT CASSSNRRLNTEAFF
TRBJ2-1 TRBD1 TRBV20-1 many TGCAGTGCAGTACCGGGACAGGGGGCGAGTGAGCAGTTCTTC CSAVPGQGASEQFF
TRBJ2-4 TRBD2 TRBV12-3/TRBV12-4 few TGTGCCAGCAGTTTGCGGGGGGCAGACCGAGCCAAAAACATTCAGTACTTC CASSLRGADRAKNIQYF
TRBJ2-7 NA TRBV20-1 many TGCAGTGCATTTTACCCCCACGAGCAGTACTTC CSAFYPHEQYF
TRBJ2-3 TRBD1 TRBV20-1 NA TGCAGTGCCGGCACGGGCAGGGGGCTTACAGATACGCAGTATTTT CSAGTGRGLTDTQYF
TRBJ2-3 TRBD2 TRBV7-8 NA TGTGCCAGCAGCTGGGGGACTAGCGGGGGGGAAGATACGCAGTATTTT CASSWGTSGGEDTQYF
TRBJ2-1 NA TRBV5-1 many TGCGCCAGCAGCTTGGCCAATGAGCAGTTCTTC CASSLANEQFF
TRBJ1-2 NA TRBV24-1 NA TGTGCCACCAGCCAACAGGGTCTCTATGGCTACACCTTC CATSQQGLYGYTF
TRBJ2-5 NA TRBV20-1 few TGCAGTGCTAGTCCGTCGGGACAAAATACCCAGACCCAGTACTTC CSASPSGQNTQTQYF
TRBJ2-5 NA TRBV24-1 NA TGTGCCACCAGTGATTTTAGGGGACAAGAGACCCAGTACTTC CATSDFRGQETQYF
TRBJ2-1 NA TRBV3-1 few TGTGCCAGCAGCCAAGACGGTGTTTTGGTGCAGTTCTTC CASSQDGVLVQFF